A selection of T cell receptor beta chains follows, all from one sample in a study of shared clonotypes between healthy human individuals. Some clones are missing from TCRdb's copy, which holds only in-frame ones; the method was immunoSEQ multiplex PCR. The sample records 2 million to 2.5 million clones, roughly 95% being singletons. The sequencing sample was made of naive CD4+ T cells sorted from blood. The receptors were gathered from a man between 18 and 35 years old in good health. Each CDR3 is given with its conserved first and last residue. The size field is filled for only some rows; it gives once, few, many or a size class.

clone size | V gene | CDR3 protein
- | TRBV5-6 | CASSFGNPGANVLTF
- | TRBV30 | CAWSVGLGNTEAFF
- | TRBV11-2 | CASSLGAGGPLTYEQYF
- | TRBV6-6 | CASSPRAGGPAGELFF
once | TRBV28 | CASSFVRRINQPQHF
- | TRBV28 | CASSLPDSSYEQYF
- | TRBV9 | CASSPWGRQDTGELFF
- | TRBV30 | CAWSVLGQGYNSPLHF
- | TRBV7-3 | CASSLQGNTEAFF
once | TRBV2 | CASSGDRAQETQYF
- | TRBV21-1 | CASSKWWAVPRETQYF
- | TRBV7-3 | CASSFDRGDYEQYF
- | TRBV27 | CASSPDREAYNSPLHF
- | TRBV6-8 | CASMARGARLSEAFF
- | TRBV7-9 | CASSLLAYQETQYF
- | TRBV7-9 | CASSLDPGGREQFF
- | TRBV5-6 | CASSLGTTGYTGELFF
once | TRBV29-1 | CSVTQGYGYTF
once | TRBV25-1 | CASSDYGPTDTQYF
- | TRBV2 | CASRVVSAYEQYF
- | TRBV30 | CAWGQFYGYTF
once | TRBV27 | CASSRPGGNEQYF
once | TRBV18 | CATAYGDSGTDTQYF
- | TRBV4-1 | CASSQEGFITGELFF
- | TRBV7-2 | CASSSDRELFF
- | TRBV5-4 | CASSFGTSGRPNYNEQFF
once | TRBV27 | CASSDLQGADREAFF
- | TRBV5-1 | CASSSYSGNTEAFF
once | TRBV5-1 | CASSLSVSYEQYF
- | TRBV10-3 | CAISESRVQETQYF
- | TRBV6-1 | CASSALWDSAYGYTF
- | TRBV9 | CASSVETSEGEQYF
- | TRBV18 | CASSRSGAYQETQYF
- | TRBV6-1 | CASSPESSYNEQFF